One TCR beta chain is described in this entry. The data originate from a study of control samples from healthy donors and cancer patients. Clones were read by immunoSEQ multiplex PCR, and TCRdb kept only the in-frame ones, dropping some. The sample yields 120,000 to 150,000 clones, less than 90% seen once. The clonotype originates from a woman in her 30s in good health. Sequences were obtained from blood.

DNA of the CDR3: TGTGCCGGGTCGGGGGATCGGACTAGGGTGGCTGAGCAGTTCTTC. It codes for CAGSGDRTRVAEQFF. V gene TRBV30 combines with J gene TRBJ2-1; TRBD2 matches at 7 bases. Germline values: CDR1 GTSNPN, CDR2 SVGIG (reference sequence). V gave up 8 bases and J gave up 9 bases; unmatched junction bases: 19. The CDR3 is 15 amino acids.